Listed below are T cell receptor beta chains from one sample, sequenced in a study of response to subunit inactivated influenza vaccine. TCRdb passed the RT-PCR reads through MiXCR, listing each CDR3 protein once. The sample has fewer than 750,000 distinct CDR3 sequences, about 14% seen once. The sample was PBMCs from blood, taken roughly 12 days after vaccination. These TCRs come from a man aged 45-60 years who received an inactivated influenza vaccine. Both conserved end residues are part of each CDR3. The D gene is left open where the match is weak. Some rows mark clone size as missing; the rest say once, few, many or name a class of expanded clone.

CDR3: CSGQGSLTRSTDTQYF; DNA: TGCAGCGGACAGGGTTCGCTCACCCGTAGCACAGATACGCAGTATTTT; J: TRBJ2-3; D: TRBD1; V: TRBV29-1; length: 16; size: NA
CDR3: CASSHGTGVETQYF; DNA: TGCGCCAGCAGCCACGGGACAGGGGTAGAGACCCAGTACTTC; J: TRBJ2-5; D: TRBD1; V: TRBV5-1; length: 14; size: few
CDR3: CASSLRFGQRDAFF; DNA: TGTGCCAGCAGTTTAAGGTTTGGACAGCGAGACGCTTTCTTT; J: TRBJ1-1; D: NA; V: TRBV12-3/TRBV12-4; length: 14; size: few
CDR3: CASSFQGNTIYF; DNA: TGTGCCAGCAGCTTTCAGGGAAACACCATATATTTT; J: TRBJ1-3; D: NA; V: TRBV7-2; length: 12; size: NA
CDR3: CASRPTGNSYEQYF; DNA: TGTGCCAGCAGACCCACGGGAAACTCCTACGAGCAGTACTTC; J: TRBJ2-7; D: NA; V: TRBV7-8; length: 14; size: many
CDR3: CASSFGRGETQYF; DNA: TGTGCCAGCAGTTTTGGCAGGGGGGAGACCCAGTACTTC; J: TRBJ2-5; D: TRBD1; V: TRBV12-3/TRBV12-4; length: 13; size: many
CDR3: CASSPPDSSGYLQYF; DNA: TGTGCCAGCTCACCACCGGACTCCTCGGGGTATCTGCAGTATTTT; J: TRBJ2-3; D: NA; V: TRBV18; length: 15; size: few
CDR3: CASHQGWSSYNSPLHF; DNA: TGTGCCAGCCATCAAGGGTGGAGCTCCTATAATTCACCCCTCCACTTT; J: TRBJ1-6; D: NA; V: TRBV12-3/TRBV12-4; length: 16; size: few
CDR3: CATSRLFGALAEQFF; DNA: TGTGCCACCAGCAGACTCTTCGGGGCGTTGGCTGAGCAGTTCTTC; J: TRBJ2-1; D: NA; V: TRBV15; length: 15; size: NA
CDR3: CASSILGDQGYTF; DNA: TGTGCCAGCAGCATTTTAGGGGACCAAGGCTACACCTTC; J: TRBJ1-2; D: NA; V: TRBV5-6; length: 13; size: NA
CDR3: CASSWESGELFF; DNA: TGTGCCAGCAGCTGGGAGTCCGGGGAGCTGTTTTTT; J: TRBJ2-2; D: NA; V: TRBV5-4; length: 12; size: many
CDR3: CASMQEGEQYF; DNA: TGCGCCAGCATGCAGGAGGGCGAGCAGTACTTC; J: TRBJ2-7; D: NA; V: TRBV5-1; length: 11; size: NA
CDR3: CASSLAEGVEAFF; DNA: TGCGCCAGCAGCTTGGCCGAGGGTGTTGAAGCTTTCTTT; J: TRBJ1-1; D: NA; V: TRBV5-1; length: 13; size: many
CDR3: CSARDPLAGVYNEQFF; DNA: TGCAGTGCTAGAGATCCCCTAGCGGGTGTCTACAATGAGCAGTTCTTC; J: TRBJ2-1; D: TRBD2; V: TRBV20-1; length: 16; size: few
CDR3: CASSVASTRMETQYF; DNA: TGTGCCAGCAGCGTAGCCTCGACTAGGATGGAGACCCAGTACTTC; J: TRBJ2-5; D: NA; V: TRBV9; length: 15; size: NA
CDR3: CASSRWTNQGEQYF; DNA: TGTGCCAGCAGCAGGTGGACAAACCAGGGGGAGCAGTACTTC; J: TRBJ2-7; D: NA; V: TRBV7-9; length: 14; size: NA
CDR3: CASSYSWRGTEAFF; DNA: TGTGCCAGCAGTTACTCATGGCGTGGTACTGAAGCTTTCTTT; J: TRBJ1-1; D: NA; V: TRBV6-5; length: 14; size: NA
CDR3: CASSEVAGVGNEQFF; DNA: TGTGCCAGCAGTGAGGTAGCGGGAGTGGGCAATGAGCAGTTCTTC; J: TRBJ2-1; D: TRBD2; V: TRBV6-4; length: 15; size: many
CDR3: CASSPIPGSTEAFF; DNA: TGTGCCAGCAGCCCTATACCAGGGAGCACTGAAGCTTTCTTT; J: TRBJ1-1; D: NA; V: TRBV3-1; length: 14; size: NA
CDR3: CASSRQGSSYNEQFF; DNA: TGCGCCAGCAGCCGCCAGGGTAGCTCCTACAATGAGCAGTTCTTC; J: TRBJ2-1; D: NA; V: TRBV4-3; length: 15; size: many
CDR3: CASSQDRGHRSPLHF; DNA: TGTGCCAGCAGTCAGGACAGGGGGCATCGGTCACCCCTCCACTTT; J: TRBJ1-6; D: TRBD1; V: TRBV6-1; length: 15; size: few
CDR3: CASSLEAGSLGEQYF; DNA: TGCGCCAGCAGCTTGGAGGCAGGTTCCCTCGGGGAGCAGTACTTC; J: TRBJ2-7; D: NA; V: TRBV5-1; length: 15; size: NA
CDR3: CSLTSGNTDTQYF; DNA: TGCAGTTTAACTAGCGGAAACACAGATACGCAGTATTTT; J: TRBJ2-3; D: TRBD2; V: TRBV20-1; length: 13; size: NA
CDR3: CASSVGVSQETQYF; DNA: TGTGCCAGCAGCGTAGGGGTCTCCCAAGAGACCCAGTACTTC; J: TRBJ2-5; D: NA; V: TRBV9; length: 14; size: NA
CDR3: CASSLSPLQSTLPGANVLTF; DNA: TGTGCCAGCAGTTTATCCCCCCTCCAATCCACTCTTCCTGGGGCCAACGTCCTGACTTTC; J: TRBJ2-6; D: NA; V: TRBV27; length: 20; size: few
CDR3: CASSLVRGSYGYTF; DNA: TGTGCCAGCAGTTTAGTTCGGGGATCCTATGGCTACACCTTC; J: TRBJ1-2; D: NA; V: TRBV28; length: 14; size: NA
CDR3: CASNRDRLYEQYF; DNA: TGTGCCAGCAACCGGGACAGATTATACGAGCAGTACTTC; J: TRBJ2-7; D: TRBD1; V: TRBV6-2/TRBV6-3; length: 13; size: NA
CDR3: CAISGDRGYGETQYF; DNA: TGTGCCATCAGTGGGGACAGGGGGTATGGGGAGACCCAGTACTTC; J: TRBJ2-5; D: TRBD1; V: TRBV10-3; length: 15; size: once
CDR3: CNILAGNEQFF; DNA: TGCAATATACTAGCTGGCAATGAGCAGTTCTTC; J: TRBJ2-1; D: NA; V: TRBV20-1; length: 11; size: NA
CDR3: CASSVVASDVDTQYF; DNA: TGTGCCAGCAGCGTAGTAGCATCGGACGTAGATACGCAGTATTTT; J: TRBJ2-3; D: NA; V: TRBV9; length: 15; size: few
CDR3: CSVPFPRAQHF; DNA: TGCAGTGTACCGTTCCCCAGAGCCCAGCATTTT; J: TRBJ1-5; D: NA; V: TRBV20-1; length: 11; size: few
CDR3: CSAVTRAFADTQYF; DNA: TGCAGTGCCGTGACCAGGGCTTTCGCAGATACGCAGTATTTT; J: TRBJ2-3; D: NA; V: TRBV20-1; length: 14; size: few